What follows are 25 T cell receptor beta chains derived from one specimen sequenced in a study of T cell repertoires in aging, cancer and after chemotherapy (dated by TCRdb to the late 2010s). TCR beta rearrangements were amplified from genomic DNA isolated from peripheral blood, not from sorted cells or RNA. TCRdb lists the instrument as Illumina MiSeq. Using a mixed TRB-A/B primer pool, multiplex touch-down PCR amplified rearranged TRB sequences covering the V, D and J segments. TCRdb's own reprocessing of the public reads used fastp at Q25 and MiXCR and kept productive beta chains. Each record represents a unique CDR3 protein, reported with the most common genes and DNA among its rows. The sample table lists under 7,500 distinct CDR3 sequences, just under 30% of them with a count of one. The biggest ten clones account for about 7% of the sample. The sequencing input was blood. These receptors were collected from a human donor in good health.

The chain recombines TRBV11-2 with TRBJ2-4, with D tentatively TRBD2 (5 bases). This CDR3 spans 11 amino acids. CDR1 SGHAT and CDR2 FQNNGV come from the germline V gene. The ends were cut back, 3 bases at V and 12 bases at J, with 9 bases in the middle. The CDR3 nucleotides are TGTGCCAGCAGCTTGAGGGAACATCAGTACTTC. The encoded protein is CASSLREHQYF.

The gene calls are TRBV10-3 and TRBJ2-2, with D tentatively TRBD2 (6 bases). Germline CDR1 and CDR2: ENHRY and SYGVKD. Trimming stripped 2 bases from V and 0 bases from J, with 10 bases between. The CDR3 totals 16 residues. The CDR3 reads CAISERAGSNTGELFF. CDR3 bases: TGTGCCATCAGTGAGAGGGCGGGGTCGAACACCGGGGAGCTGTTTTTT.

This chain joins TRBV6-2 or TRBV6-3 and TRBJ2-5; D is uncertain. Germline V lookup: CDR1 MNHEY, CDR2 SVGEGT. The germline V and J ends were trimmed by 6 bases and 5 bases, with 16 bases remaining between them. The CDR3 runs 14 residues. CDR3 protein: CASRPHTRPETQYF. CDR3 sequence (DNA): TGTGCCAGCAGACCCCATACGAGGCCGGAGACCCAGTACTTC.

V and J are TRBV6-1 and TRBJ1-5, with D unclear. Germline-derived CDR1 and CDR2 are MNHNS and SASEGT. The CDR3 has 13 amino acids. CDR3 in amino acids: CATQTGDIQPQHF. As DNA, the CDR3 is TGTGCAACACAAACCGGGGATATTCAGCCCCAGCATTTT.

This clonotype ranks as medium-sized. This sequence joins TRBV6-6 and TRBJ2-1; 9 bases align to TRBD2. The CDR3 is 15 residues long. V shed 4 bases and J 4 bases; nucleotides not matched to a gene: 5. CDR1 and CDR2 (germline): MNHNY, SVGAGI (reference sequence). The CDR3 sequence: CASSFRGGGYNEQFF. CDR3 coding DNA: TGTGCCAGCAGTTTTCGCGGGGGGGGATACAATGAGCAGTTCTTC.

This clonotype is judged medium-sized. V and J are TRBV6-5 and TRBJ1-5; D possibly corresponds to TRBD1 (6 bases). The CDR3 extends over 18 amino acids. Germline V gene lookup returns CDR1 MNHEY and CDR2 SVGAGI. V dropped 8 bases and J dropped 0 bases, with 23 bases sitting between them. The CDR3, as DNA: TGTGCCAGCCAACCATTGGGCAGGGGAGGTTATAGCAATCAGCCCCAGCATTTT. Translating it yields CASQPLGRGGYSNQPQHF.

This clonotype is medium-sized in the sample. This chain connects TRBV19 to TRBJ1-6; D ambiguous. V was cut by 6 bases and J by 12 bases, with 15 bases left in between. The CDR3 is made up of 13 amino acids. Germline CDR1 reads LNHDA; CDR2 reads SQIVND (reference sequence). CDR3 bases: TGTGCCAGTAGCAACGGGATGCGGGGACCCCTCCACTTT. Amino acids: CASSNGMRGPLHF.

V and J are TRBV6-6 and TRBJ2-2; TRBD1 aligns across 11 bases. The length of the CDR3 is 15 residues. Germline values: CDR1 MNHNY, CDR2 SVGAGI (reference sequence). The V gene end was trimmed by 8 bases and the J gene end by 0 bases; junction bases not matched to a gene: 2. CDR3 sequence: CASGTGGTNTGELFF. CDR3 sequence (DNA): TGTGCCAGCGGGACAGGGGGGACGAACACCGGGGAGCTGTTTTTT.

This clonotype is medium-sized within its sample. In DNA form, the CDR3 reads TGTGCCAGCAGTTACTACGTCCCCGGGGAGCTGTTTTTT. Its protein is CASSYYVPGELFF. J is TRBJ2-2 and V is TRBV6-6; D gene ambiguous. The V gene's germline CDR1 is MNHNY and CDR2 SVGAGI (reference sequence). The CDR3 has 13 amino acids. With 1 base removed from V and 6 bases from J, the gap between germline ends came to 6 bases.

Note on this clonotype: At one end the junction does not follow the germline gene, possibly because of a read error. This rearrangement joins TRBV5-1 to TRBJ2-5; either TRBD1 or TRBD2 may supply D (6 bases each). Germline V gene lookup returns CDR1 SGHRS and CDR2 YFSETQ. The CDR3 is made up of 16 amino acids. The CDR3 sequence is CASSLGGPSQGETQYF. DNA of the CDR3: TGTGCCAGCAGCTTGGGGGGCCCGAGCCAGGGAGAGACCCAGTACTTC.

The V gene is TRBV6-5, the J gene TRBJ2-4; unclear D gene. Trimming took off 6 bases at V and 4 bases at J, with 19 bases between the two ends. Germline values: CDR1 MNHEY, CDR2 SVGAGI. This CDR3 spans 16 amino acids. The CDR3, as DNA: TGTGCCAGCAGCCACGGAGAGGCCCTGGGGAAAAACATTCAGTACTTC. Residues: CASSHGEALGKNIQYF.

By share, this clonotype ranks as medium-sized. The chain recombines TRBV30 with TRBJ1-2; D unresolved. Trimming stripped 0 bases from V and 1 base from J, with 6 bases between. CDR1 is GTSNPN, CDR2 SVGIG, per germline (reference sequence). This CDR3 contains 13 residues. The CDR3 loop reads CAWSVPGNYGYTF. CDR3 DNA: TGTGCCTGGAGTGTCCCCGGTAACTATGGCTACACCTTC.

In DNA, the CDR3 is TGTGCCAGTAGTATAGATCTCCGGCTAGCGGGAGAGGTAGAGACCCAGTACTTC. Protein product: CASSIDLRLAGEVETQYF. The chain recombines TRBV19 with TRBJ2-5; 10 bases are a match to TRBD2. J was trimmed by 4 bases and V by 0 bases; bases with no gene match: 11. The CDR3 is 18 amino acids. Germline V CDR1 and CDR2: LNHDA, SQIVND (reference sequence).

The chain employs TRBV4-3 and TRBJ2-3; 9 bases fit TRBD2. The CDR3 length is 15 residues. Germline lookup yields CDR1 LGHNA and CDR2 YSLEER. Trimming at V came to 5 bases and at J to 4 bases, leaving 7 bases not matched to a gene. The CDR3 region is CASSYGTSNSDTQYF. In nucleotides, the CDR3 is TGCGCCAGCAGCTATGGGACTAGCAATTCAGATACGCAGTATTTT.

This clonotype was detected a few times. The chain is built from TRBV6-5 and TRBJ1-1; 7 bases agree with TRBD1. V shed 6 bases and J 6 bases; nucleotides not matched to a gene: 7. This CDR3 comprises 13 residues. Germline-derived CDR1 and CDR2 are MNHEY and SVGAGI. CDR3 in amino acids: CASSPTGSAEAFF. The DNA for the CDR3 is TGTGCCAGCAGCCCGACAGGGTCGGCTGAAGCTTTCTTT.

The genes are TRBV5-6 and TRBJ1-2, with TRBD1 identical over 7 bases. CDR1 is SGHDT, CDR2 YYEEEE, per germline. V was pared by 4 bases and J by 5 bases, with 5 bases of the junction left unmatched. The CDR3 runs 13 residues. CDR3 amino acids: CASSVGQQYGYTF. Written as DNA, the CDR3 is TGTGCCAGCAGCGTGGGACAGCAATATGGCTACACCTTC.

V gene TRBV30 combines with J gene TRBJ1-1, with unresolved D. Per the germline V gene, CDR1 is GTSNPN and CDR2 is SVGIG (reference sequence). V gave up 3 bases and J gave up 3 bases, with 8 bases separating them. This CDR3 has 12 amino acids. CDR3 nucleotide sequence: TGTGCCTGGAGACAGCACTACACTGAAGCTTTCTTT. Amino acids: CAWRQHYTEAFF.

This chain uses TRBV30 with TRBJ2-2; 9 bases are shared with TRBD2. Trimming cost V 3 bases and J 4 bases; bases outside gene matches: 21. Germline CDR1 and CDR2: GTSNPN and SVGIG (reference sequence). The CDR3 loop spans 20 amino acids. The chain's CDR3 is CAWSHPNMGAGGSVTGELFF. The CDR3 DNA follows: TGTGCCTGGAGCCACCCTAATATGGGGGCGGGGGGGTCGGTCACCGGGGAGCTGTTTTTT.

The DNA of the CDR3 is TGTGCCAGCAGTTTATTTCAGGAAAAACTGTTTTTT. It is translated as CASSLFQEKLFF. This sequence joins TRBV28 and TRBJ1-4; D call uncertain. The V gene lost 1 base and the J gene lost 8 bases, with 5 bases spanning the gap. The CDR3 totals 12 residues. Germline CDR1 and CDR2: MDHEN and SYDVKM.

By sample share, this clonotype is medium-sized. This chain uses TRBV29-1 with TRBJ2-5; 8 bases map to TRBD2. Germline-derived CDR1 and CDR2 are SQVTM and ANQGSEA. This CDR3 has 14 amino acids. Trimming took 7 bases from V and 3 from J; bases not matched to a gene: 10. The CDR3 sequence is CSAYGGALEETQYF. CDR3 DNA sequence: TGCAGCGCCTACGGGGGGGCCTTGGAAGAGACCCAGTACTTC.

This CDR3 is CASRHHYNQNTEAFF. CDR3 sequence (DNA): TGTGCCAGCAGACACCACTATAACCAGAACACTGAAGCTTTCTTT. V is TRBV6-2 or TRBV6-3 and J is TRBJ1-1, with D unresolved. The CDR3 runs 15 residues. Trimming took off 6 bases at V and 1 base at J, with 15 bases between the two ends. The germline gives CDR1 MNHEY, CDR2 SVGEGT.

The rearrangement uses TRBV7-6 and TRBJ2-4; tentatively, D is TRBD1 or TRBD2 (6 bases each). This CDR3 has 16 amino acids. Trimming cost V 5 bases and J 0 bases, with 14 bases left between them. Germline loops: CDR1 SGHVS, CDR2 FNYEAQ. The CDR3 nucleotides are TGTGCCAGCAGCCCTAGCGTAGGGGGAGCCAAAAACATTCAGTACTTC. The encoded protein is CASSPSVGGAKNIQYF. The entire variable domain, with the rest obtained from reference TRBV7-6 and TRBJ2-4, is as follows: GAGVSQSPRYKVTKRGQDVALRCDPISGHVSLYWYRQALGQGPEFLTYFNYEAQQDKSGLPNDRFSAERPEGSISTLTIQRTEQRDSAMYRCASSPSVGGAKNIQYFGAGTRLSVL.

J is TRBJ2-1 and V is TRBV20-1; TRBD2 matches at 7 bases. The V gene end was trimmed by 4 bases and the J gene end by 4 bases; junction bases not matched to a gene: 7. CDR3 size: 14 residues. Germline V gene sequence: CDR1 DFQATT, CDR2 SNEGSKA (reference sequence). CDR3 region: CSAKAWGGYNEQFF. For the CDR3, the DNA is TGCAGTGCTAAGGCTTGGGGGGGGTACAATGAGCAGTTCTTC.

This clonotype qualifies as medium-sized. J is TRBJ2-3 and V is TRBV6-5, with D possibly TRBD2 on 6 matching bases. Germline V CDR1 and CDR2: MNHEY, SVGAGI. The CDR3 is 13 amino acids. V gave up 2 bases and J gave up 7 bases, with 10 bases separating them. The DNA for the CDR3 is TGTGCCAGCAGTTACGGGGGGAGTAATACGCAGTATTTT. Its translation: CASSYGGSNTQYF.

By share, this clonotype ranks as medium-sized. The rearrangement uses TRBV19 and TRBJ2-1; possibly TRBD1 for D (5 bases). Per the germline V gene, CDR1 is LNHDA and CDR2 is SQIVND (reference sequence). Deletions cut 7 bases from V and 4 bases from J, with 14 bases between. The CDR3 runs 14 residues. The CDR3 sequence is CASTYRRGYNEQFF. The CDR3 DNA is TGTGCCAGTACATACAGAAGGGGTTACAATGAGCAGTTCTTC.